Below, 13 T cell receptor beta chains from the same sample are listed, as sequenced in a study of human T cells and chemical hapten exposure. Stated time point: patch test 1, 2 weeks after DPC sensitization. As to treatment: therapeutic diphenylcyclopropenone sensitization with weekly scalp DPC. Each CDR3 protein is one row after TCRdb ran MiXCR on the RACE reads. The sample has 180,000 or so distinct CDR3 sequences; more than 14% are singletons. This material consisted of whole blood, taken in connection with sensitization to the hapten diphenylcyclopropenone (DPC). The receptor set was obtained from a woman under 40 with alopecia areata. Some clones in this sample may be carry-over from other donors' samples.

This clonotype was recorded many times. The gene calls are TRBV7-2 and TRBJ1-3; D call uncertain. The CDR3 runs to 17 residues. V lost 5 bases and J lost 0, with 17 bases in between. Per the germline V gene, CDR1 is SGHTA and CDR2 is FQGNSA. The CDR3 nucleotides are TGTGCCAGCAGCCTATTTCCCCTTGGCGCCTCTGGAAACACCATATATTTT. Translated, it gives CASSLFPLGASGNTIYF.

V gene TRBV28 combines with J gene TRBJ1-5; D possibly corresponds to TRBD1 (5 bases). Germline V CDR1 and CDR2: MDHEN, SYDVKM. CDR3 length: 14 residues. V was shortened by 5 bases and J by 2 bases, with 10 bases between the two germline ends. The CDR3 sequence is CASSARDGNQPQHF. The CDR3 DNA reads as TGTGCCAGCAGTGCCCGGGACGGCAATCAGCCCCAGCATTTT. Combining the CDR3 with reference TRBV28 and TRBJ1-5 gives the whole variable domain DVKVTQSSRYLVKRTGEKVFLECVQDMDHENMFWYRQDPGLGLRLIYFSYDVKMKEKGDIPEGYSVSREKKERFSLILESASTNQTSMYLCASSARDGNQPQHFGDGTRLSIL.

This clonotype was counted a single time. V gene TRBV10-3 combines with J gene TRBJ2-1, with a weak D call TRBD2 (6 bases). The V and J ends lost 10 bases and 10 bases respectively, with 20 bases between them. From germline, CDR1 is ENHRY and CDR2 SYGVKD. The CDR3 totals 13 residues. CDR3 protein: CATGAGSFGEQFF. As DNA, the CDR3 is TGTGCCACGGGAGCTGGCTCCTTCGGGGAGCAGTTCTTC.

This clonotype was seen at least ten times. The V gene is TRBV7-8, the J gene TRBJ2-7, with 7 bases fitting TRBD1. CDR1 is SGHVS, CDR2 FQNEAQ, per germline. The CDR3 totals 14 residues. J lost 0 bases, V lost 6 bases, and 5 bases had no gene match. The CDR3 region has the DNA TGTGCCAGCAGTCCCCGGGACAGCTCCTACGAGCAGTACTTC. Protein sequence: CASSPRDSSYEQYF.

This rearrangement joins TRBV15 to TRBJ2-2; D not certain. The germline CDR1 and CDR2 sequences are LNHNV and YYDKDF (reference sequence). V was trimmed by 0 bases and J by 6 bases, leaving 8 bases between them. The CDR3 totals 14 residues. Here the CDR3 reads CATSRDAAPGELFF. DNA for the CDR3: TGTGCCACCAGCAGAGATGCGGCCCCCGGGGAGCTGTTTTTT. The entire variable domain, with the rest obtained from reference TRBV15 and TRBJ2-2, is as follows: DAMVIQNPRYQVTQFGKPVTLSCSQTLNHNVMYWYQQKSSQAPKLLFHYYDKDFNNEADTPDNFQSRRPNTSFCFLDIRSPGLGDTAMYLCATSRDAAPGELFFGEGSRLTVL.

The table lists this clonotype with a few counts. The J gene is TRBJ1-6, the V gene TRBV20-1; D not certain. Trimming pared 6 bases from V and 7 bases from J, leaving 16 bases between. Germline values: CDR1 DFQATT, CDR2 SNEGSKA (reference sequence). The CDR3 is 14 residues long. DNA of the CDR3: TGCAGTGCAGTAACCGGCGGCCCAAATTCACCCCTCCACTTT. This encodes CSAVTGGPNSPLHF.

The V call is TRBV6-2 or TRBV6-3, the J call TRBJ1-6; D is unclear. The CDR3 has 14 residues. Germline assignment: CDR1 MNHEY and CDR2 SVGEGT. Trimming removed 6 bases from V and 6 bases from J, with 12 bases in between. The CDR3, as DNA: TGTGCCAGCAGCCCGCCCGGGGTTAATTCACCCCTCCACTTT. This translates into CASSPPGVNSPLHF.

This clonotype was recorded once. This rearrangement joins TRBV10-1 to TRBJ2-7; D assignment may be TRBD1 or TRBD2 (5 bases each). The CDR3 loop spans 12 amino acids. CDR1 and CDR2 from the germline V gene are WNHNN and SYGVQD (reference sequence). V lost 8 bases and J 6 bases, leaving 14 bases between the germline ends. The CDR3 bases are TGCGCCAGCCGGGGACCCCTCGGCGAGCAGTACTTC. Protein: CASRGPLGEQYF.

The chain is built from TRBV5-4 and TRBJ1-1, with 8 bases that match TRBD1. Germline V gives CDR1 SGHNT, CDR2 YYREEE (reference sequence). This CDR3 has 15 residues. Trimming took 3 bases from V and 0 from J; bases not matched to a gene: 4. The CDR3 loop reads CASSWGQALNTEAFF. The DNA of the CDR3 is TGTGCCAGCAGCTGGGGACAGGCCCTGAACACTGAAGCTTTCTTT.

This clonotype was seen a handful of times. The V gene is TRBV18, the J gene TRBJ2-6, with D maybe TRBD2 (6 bases). The germline gives CDR1 KGHSH, CDR2 LQKENI. This CDR3 contains 15 residues. V was cut by 4 bases and J by 4 bases, with 11 bases left in between. CDR3: CASSLLAAGANVLTF. CDR3 coding DNA: TGTGCCAGCTCACTACTAGCAGCGGGGGCCAACGTCCTGACTTTC.

This chain uses TRBV18 with TRBJ2-3; 7 bases fit TRBD2. V shed 3 bases and J 4 bases; nucleotides not matched to a gene: 10. The CDR3 consists of 16 residues. Germline CDR1 and CDR2: KGHSH and LQKENI. DNA of the CDR3: TGTGCCAGCTCACCGCCTGGACTAGTTGGATCAGATACGCAGTATTTT. As protein: CASSPPGLVGSDTQYF.

The table lists this clonotype with a few counts. V is TRBV29-1 and J is TRBJ1-4; TRBD1 matches 7 bases. The length of the CDR3 is 14 residues. CDR1 SQVTM and CDR2 ANQGSEA come from the germline V gene. Germline trimming cut 4 bases from V and 7 bases from J; bases unmatched to any gene: 9. The CDR3 DNA reads TGCAGCGTTGTGGGGGGGACAGAAGCTGAAAAACTGTTTTTT. Encoded protein: CSVVGGTEAEKLFF.

This clonotype showed up many times. The chain combines TRBV4-3 with TRBJ2-2; 11 bases map to TRBD2. The ends lost 0 bases at V and 6 bases at J; junction bases unmatched: 6. Germline V gene data show CDR1 as LGHNA and CDR2 as YSLEER. The CDR3 sequence is 17 residues long. The DNA of the CDR3 is TGCGCCAGCAGCCAAGATCATAGCGGGAGGGCCGCCGGGGAGCTGTTTTTT. It is translated as CASSQDHSGRAAGELFF.